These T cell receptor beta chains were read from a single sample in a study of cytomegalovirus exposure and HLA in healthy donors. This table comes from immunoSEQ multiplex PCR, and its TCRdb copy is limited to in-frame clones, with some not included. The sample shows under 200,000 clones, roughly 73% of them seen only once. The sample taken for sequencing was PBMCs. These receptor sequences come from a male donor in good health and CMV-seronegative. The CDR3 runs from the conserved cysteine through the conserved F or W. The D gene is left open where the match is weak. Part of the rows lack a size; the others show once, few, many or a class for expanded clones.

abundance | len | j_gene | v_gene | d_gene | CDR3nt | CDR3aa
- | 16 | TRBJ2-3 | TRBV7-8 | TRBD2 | TGTGCCAGCAGCCCTTTTAGCGGGGGTTTCACAGATACGCAGTATTTT | CASSPFSGGFTDTQYF
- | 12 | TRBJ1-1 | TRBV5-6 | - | TGTGCCAGCAGCCAGGTGAACACTGAAGCTTTCTTT | CASSQVNTEAFF
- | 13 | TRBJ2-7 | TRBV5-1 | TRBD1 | TGCGCCAGCAGCGTAGGGACAGGGCGCGAGCAGTACTTC | CASSVGTGREQYF
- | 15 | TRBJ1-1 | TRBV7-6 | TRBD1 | TGTGCCAGCAGCCCCACCGGGACAGGAAACACTGAAGCTTTCTTT | CASSPTGTGNTEAFF
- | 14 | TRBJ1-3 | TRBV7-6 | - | TGTGCCAGCGGAGGGGTCAACTCTGGAAACACCATATATTTT | CASGGVNSGNTIYF
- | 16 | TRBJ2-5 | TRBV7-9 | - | TGTGCCAGCAGCTTGTCGTCCAGTCCTCGGAGGGAGACCCAGTACTTC | CASSLSSSPRRETQYF
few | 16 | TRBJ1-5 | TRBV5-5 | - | TGTGCCAGCAGCTTGGTGGTCTCGGGGTTTAGTCAGCCCCAGCATTTT | CASSLVVSGFSQPQHF
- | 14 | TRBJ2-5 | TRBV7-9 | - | TGTGCCAGCACCCAAGACAGTCCCCGGGAGACCCAGTACTTC | CASTQDSPRETQYF
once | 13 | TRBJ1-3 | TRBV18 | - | TGTGCCAGCTCACCTAACGGGGGAAACACCATATATTTT | CASSPNGGNTIYF
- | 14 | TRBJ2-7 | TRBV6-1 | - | TGTGCCAGCAGTGAAGTTAGGACAACCAACGAGCAGTACTTC | CASSEVRTTNEQYF
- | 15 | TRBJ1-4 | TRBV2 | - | TGTGCCAGCAGTGAAGGGGGGGTGACACGAGAAAAACTGTTTTTT | CASSEGGVTREKLFF
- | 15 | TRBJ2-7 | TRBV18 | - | TGTGCCAGCTCACCACCCCAGGGGAAAATGTACGAGCAGTACTTC | CASSPPQGKMYEQYF
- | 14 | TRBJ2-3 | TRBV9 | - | TGTGCCAGCAGCGTAGAAGGGGGCACAGATACGCAGTATTTT | CASSVEGGTDTQYF
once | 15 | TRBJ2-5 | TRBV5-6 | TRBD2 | TGTGCCAGCAGCGTACTAGCGGGGGGGTCATTGACCCAGTACTTC | CASSVLAGGSLTQYF
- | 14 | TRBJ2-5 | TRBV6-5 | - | TGTGCCAGCAGTTACTCGGGTCTAGGTGAGACCCAGTACTTC | CASSYSGLGETQYF
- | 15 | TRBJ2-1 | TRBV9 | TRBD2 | TGTGCCAGCAGCGTGAGCGGGAGGCCCTACAATGAGCAGTTCTTC | CASSVSGRPYNEQFF
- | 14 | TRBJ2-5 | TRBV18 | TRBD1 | TGTGCCAGCTCACCCGGACAGGCCAAAGAGACCCAGTACTTC | CASSPGQAKETQYF
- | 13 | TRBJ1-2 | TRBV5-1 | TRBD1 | TGCGCCAGCAGCTCCGACAGGGTGAGCGGCTACACCTTC | CASSSDRVSGYTF
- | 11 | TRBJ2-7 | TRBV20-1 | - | TGCAGTGCTAGAGATCCTTACGAGCAGTACTTC | CSARDPYEQYF
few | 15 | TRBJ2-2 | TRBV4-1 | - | TGCGCCAGCAGTGGAGGGACTCCCGTTGATGGGGAGCTGTTTTTT | CASSGGTPVDGELFF
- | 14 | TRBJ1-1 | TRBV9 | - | TGTGCCAGCAGCTCCGGACAGCCAAACACTGAAGCTTTCTTT | CASSSGQPNTEAFF
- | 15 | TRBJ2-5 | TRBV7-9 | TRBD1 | TGTGCCAGCAGCTTCGGACAGGGCGCCGAAGAGACCCAGTACTTC | CASSFGQGAEETQYF
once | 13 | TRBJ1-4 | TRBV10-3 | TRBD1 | TGTGCCATCAGTGATCTACAGGGGGAAAAACTGTTTTTT | CAISDLQGEKLFF
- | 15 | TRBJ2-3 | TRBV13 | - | TGTGCCAGCAGCTCGCTAGCTAATCCTCCAGATACGCAGTATTTT | CASSSLANPPDTQYF
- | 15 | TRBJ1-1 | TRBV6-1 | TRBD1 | TGTGCCAGCAGAATAGGACAGGGGGATCGGACTGAAGCTTTCTTT | CASRIGQGDRTEAFF
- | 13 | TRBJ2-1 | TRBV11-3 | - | TGTGCCAGCAGCTCCTATACAGGGTCGCGGCAGTTCTTC | CASSSYTGSRQFF
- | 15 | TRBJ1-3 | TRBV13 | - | TGTGCCAGCAGCCTCGGGTCTCACTCTGGAAACACCATATATTTT | CASSLGSHSGNTIYF
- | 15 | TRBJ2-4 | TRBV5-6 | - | TGTGCCAGCAGCCTTGGCATTTCGGTCGGGAACATTCAGTACTTC | CASSLGISVGNIQYF
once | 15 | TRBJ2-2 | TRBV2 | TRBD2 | TGTGCCGGCAGCCCAAGGCAGGGAGGGACCGGGGAGCTGTTTTTT | CAGSPRQGGTGELFF
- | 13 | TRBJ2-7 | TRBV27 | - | TGTGCCAGCAGTTTGGGACTGGCTTACGAGCAGTACTTC | CASSLGLAYEQYF
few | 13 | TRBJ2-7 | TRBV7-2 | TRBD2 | TGTGCCAGCAGGCTCCCCCCGGGGGGCGAGCAGTACTTC | CASRLPPGGEQYF
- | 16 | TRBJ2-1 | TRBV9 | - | TGTGCCAGCAGCGTCGTCGGTGGGGGCACGTCCAATGAGCAGTTCTTC | CASSVVGGGTSNEQFF
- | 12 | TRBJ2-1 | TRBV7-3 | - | TGTGCCAGCAGCTTATCAGGGAATGAGCAGTTCTTC | CASSLSGNEQFF
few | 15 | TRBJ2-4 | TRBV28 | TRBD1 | TGTGCCAGCAGCACAGGGGGCTTAGCCAAAAACATTCAGTACTTC | CASSTGGLAKNIQYF
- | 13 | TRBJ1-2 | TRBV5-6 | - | TGTGCCAGCAGCTTGGGGACAAGCTATGGCTACACCTTC | CASSLGTSYGYTF
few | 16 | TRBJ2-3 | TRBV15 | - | TGTGCCACCAGCAGAGGGCATCAGGGGAGTGCAGATACGCAGTATTTT | CATSRGHQGSADTQYF
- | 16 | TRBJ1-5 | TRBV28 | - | TGTGCCAGCAGTAACTCCCAGGGGTCAGGCAATCAGCCCCAGCATTTT | CASSNSQGSGNQPQHF
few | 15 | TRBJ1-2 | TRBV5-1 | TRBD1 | TGCGCCAGCAGCTTGGCCGCAGGGGGCGACGAAGGCTACACCTTC | CASSLAAGGDEGYTF
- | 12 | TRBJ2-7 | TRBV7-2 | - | TGTGCCAGCAGCCAGATCACAGCTGCGCAGTACTTC | CASSQITAAQYF
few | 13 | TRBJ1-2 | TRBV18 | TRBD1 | TGTGCCAGCTCACCGACAGGGGATGTTGGCTACACCTTC | CASSPTGDVGYTF